The 25 T cell receptor beta chains in this list originate from one sample, sequenced in a study of human T cells and chemical hapten exposure. Regarding time point: pre-sensitization, week 0. Sample treatment: therapeutic diphenylcyclopropenone sensitization with weekly scalp DPC. In TCRdb, the RACE reads were re-called with MiXCR into one record per CDR3 protein. This table has about 260,000 distinct CDR3 sequences, more than 6.5% appearing once. This sample comprised whole blood, obtained in connection with sensitization to the hapten diphenylcyclopropenone (DPC). The origin of the receptors is a middle-aged woman with alopecia areata. Some clones in this sample may be carry-over from other donors' samples.

The gene calls are TRBV4-1 and TRBJ2-1, with 7 bases identical to TRBD2. The CDR3 has 15 residues. Germline CDR1 and CDR2: MGHRA and YSYEKL. V dropped 4 bases and J dropped 3; count of bases not matched to a gene: 6. DNA of the CDR3: TGCGCCAGCAGCCTCGAACCTAGCGGCTACAATGAGCAGTTCTTC. Its protein product is CASSLEPSGYNEQFF.

V gene TRBV7-2 combines with J gene TRBJ2-1; no clear D gene. Germline values: CDR1 SGHTA, CDR2 FQGNSA. This CDR3 comprises 15 residues. Trimming removed 6 bases at V and 9 bases at J, with 21 bases between. The chain's CDR3 is CASSLSVSSMSEQFF. The CDR3 coding sequence is TGTGCCAGCAGTTTAAGCGTGAGTTCGATGAGTGAGCAGTTCTTC.

This clonotype has only a few counts. The chain couples TRBV6-6 to TRBJ2-7, with TRBD2 identical over 7 bases. V dropped 6 bases and J dropped 3; count of bases not matched to a gene: 5. The CDR3 consists of 13 residues. The germline V gene has CDR1 MNHNY and CDR2 SVGAGI (reference sequence). For the CDR3, the DNA is TGTGCCAGCAGCGACGCGGGAGTCTACGAGCAGTACTTC. The encoded protein is CASSDAGVYEQYF.

The sample holds a few counts of this clonotype. The chain joins TRBV29-1 to TRBJ2-7; D call uncertain. The V and J ends lost 6 bases and 6 bases respectively, with 15 bases between them. CDR1 and CDR2 from the germline V gene are SQVTM and ANQGSEA. The CDR3 is 12 residues long. DNA of the CDR3: TGCAGCGTGGGCCCGGTGGGTTCCGAGCAGTACTTC. Protein: CSVGPVGSEQYF.

In this sample, this clonotype turned up a few times. The genes are TRBV6-2 or TRBV6-3 and TRBJ2-5; tentative D call: TRBD1 (5 bases). CDR1 MNHEY and CDR2 SVGEGT come from the germline V gene. The CDR3 totals 14 residues. Trimming removed 6 bases from V and 5 bases from J, with 16 bases in between. CDR3 loop: CASRLWGPGETQYF. In DNA, the CDR3 is TGTGCCAGCAGGCTCTGGGGCCCCGGGGAGACCCAGTACTTC.

This clonotype was seen a handful of times. The chain recombines TRBV6-2 or TRBV6-3 with TRBJ1-1, with D perhaps TRBD1 (5 bases). Germline CDR1 MNHEY, CDR2 SVGEGT. Between the trimmed V and J ends, which lost 7 bases and 5 bases, there was a span of 14 bases. CDR3 length: 13 amino acids. CDR3 bases: TGTGCCAGCACTACTGAAAGGGGTACTGAAGCTTTCTTT. Translation: CASTTERGTEAFF.

This clonotype is medium-sized. The chain joins TRBV4-3 to TRBJ2-1, with 12 bases that match TRBD1. The CDR3 runs 17 residues. The germline CDR1 and CDR2 sequences are LGHNA and YSLEER. V was clipped by 0 bases and J by 8 bases; unmatched bases: 8. CDR3 DNA: TGCGCCAGCAGCCAAGAAGGGGGAGGGACAGGGGGCCATGAGCAGTTCTTC. Amino acid sequence: CASSQEGGGTGGHEQFF.

This clonotype was seen many times. The chain couples TRBV7-8 to TRBJ2-5; D remains ambiguous. V was pared by 1 base and J by 1 base, with 4 bases between. From germline, CDR1 is SGHVS and CDR2 FQNEAQ. The CDR3 is 13 amino acids. In DNA form, the CDR3 reads TGTGCCAGCAGCTTAGGGCCCCAAGAGACCCAGTACTTC. Protein sequence: CASSLGPQETQYF. The full variable domain, completed using reference TRBV7-8 and TRBJ2-5, is GAGVSQSPRYKVAKRGQDVALRCDPISGHVSLFWYQQALGQGPEFLTYFQNEAQLDKSGLPSDRFFAERPEGSVSTLKIQRTQQEDSAVYLCASSLGPQETQYFGPGTRLLVL.

This clonotype was seen more than once but under ten times. This sequence joins TRBV27 and TRBJ2-3; TRBD2 is a possible D gene (5 bases). In germline, CDR1 is MNHEY, CDR2 SMNVEV (reference sequence). The CDR3 consists of 12 residues. V was pared by 10 bases and J by 8 bases, with 16 bases between. The CDR3 DNA sequence: TGTGCCACCTACCGGACCCGGGGTACGCAGTATTTT. Translating gives CATYRTRGTQYF.

This chain uses TRBV12-3 or TRBV12-4 with TRBJ2-1, with TRBD1 as a possible D gene (6 bases). There are 12 residues in the CDR3. With 5 bases removed from V and 15 bases from J, the gap between germline ends came to 17 bases. CDR3 in DNA: TGTGCCAGCAGTCCGCCGGGACATCGCCCGTTCTTC. It encodes CASSPPGHRPFF.

This chain joins TRBV7-3 and TRBJ2-5; 8 positions match TRBD1. The CDR3 has 13 residues. Germline CDR1 reads SGHTA; CDR2 reads FQGTGA. V was pared by 6 bases and J by 5 bases, with 5 bases of the junction left unmatched. CDR3 residues: CASSPGTGETQYF. The CDR3 coding sequence is TGTGCCAGCAGTCCCGGGACAGGCGAGACCCAGTACTTC. The variable domain in full, with the rest retrieved from reference TRBV7-3 and TRBJ2-5, is GAGVSQTPSNKVTEKGKYVELRCDPISGHTALYWYRQSLGQGPEFLIYFQGTGAADDSGLPNDRFFAVRPEGSVSTLKIQRTERGDSAVYLCASSPGTGETQYFGPGTRLLVL.

This clonotype has ten or more counts. The V gene is TRBV20-1, the J gene TRBJ1-2, with 8 bases matching TRBD1. The germline gives CDR1 DFQATT, CDR2 SNEGSKA (reference sequence). This CDR3 spans 11 amino acids. V shed 6 bases and J 5 bases; nucleotides not matched to a gene: 2. This CDR3 reads CSATGGYGYTF. The DNA of the CDR3 is TGCAGTGCCACAGGGGGTTATGGCTACACCTTC.

Only a few counts were recorded for this clonotype. V and J are TRBV7-2 and TRBJ2-1, with D unclear. This CDR3 has 15 residues. The V end lost 1 base, the J end lost 0 bases, and 7 bases lay between the germline ends. CDR1 and CDR2 (germline): SGHTA, FQGNSA. CDR3 coding DNA: TGTGCCAGCAGCTTAGAGAAGGGCTCCTACAATGAGCAGTTCTTC. This translates into CASSLEKGSYNEQFF.

V is TRBV11-2 and J is TRBJ1-1; the D gene is possibly TRBD1 (6 bases). Germline V gives CDR1 SGHAT, CDR2 FQNNGV. V was trimmed by 3 bases and J by 5 bases, leaving 19 bases between them. The CDR3 runs to 16 residues. The CDR3 here is CASSFQGGGTGTEAFF. The CDR3 nucleotides read TGTGCCAGCAGCTTCCAAGGAGGGGGGACGGGAACTGAAGCTTTCTTT.

This clonotype was picked up a small number of times. The V call is TRBV7-9, the J call TRBJ2-2, with 7 nucleotides matching TRBD1. The CDR3 has 15 residues. Germline loops: CDR1 SEHNR, CDR2 FQNEAQ (reference sequence). Trimming took 7 bases from V and 3 from J; bases not matched to a gene: 8. This CDR3 is CASKITGDDTGELFF. DNA of the CDR3: TGTGCCAGCAAGATCACAGGGGACGACACCGGGGAGCTGTTTTTT. Looking up the rest from reference TRBV7-9 and TRBJ2-2 gives the full variable domain: DTGVSQNPRHKITKRGQNVTFRCDPISEHNRLYWYRQTLGQGPEFLTYFQNEAQLEKSRLLSDRFSAERPKGSFSTLEIQRTEQGDSAMYLCASKITGDDTGELFFGEGSRLTVL.

J is TRBJ2-5 and V is TRBV6-1; 7 bases fit TRBD1. V gave up 2 bases and J gave up 6 bases; unmatched junction bases: 15. Germline values: CDR1 MNHNS, CDR2 SASEGT. The CDR3 runs 17 residues. In DNA, the CDR3 is TGTGCCAGCAGTGAAAATTTAGGGGACAGCCCGTTGAAGACCCAGTACTTC. Translated, it gives CASSENLGDSPLKTQYF.

The rearrangement links TRBV10-3 to TRBJ2-1; D is undetermined. The ends were cut back, 4 bases at V and 4 bases at J, with 11 bases in the middle. The germline CDR1 and CDR2 sequences are ENHRY and SYGVKD. The CDR3 contains 14 residues. CDR3 sequence (DNA): TGTGCCATCAGTGCCACTACCCGGTACAATGAGCAGTTCTTC. The encoded protein is CAISATTRYNEQFF.

This chain links TRBV9 with TRBJ2-1, with 9 nucleotides matching TRBD2. This CDR3 is built from 14 residues. Germline assignment: CDR1 SGDLS and CDR2 YYNGEE. V lost 2 bases to trimming and J lost 9 bases; unmatched junction nucleotides: 6. CDR3 loop: CASSVLAGVREQFF. CDR3 DNA: TGTGCCAGCAGCGTTTTAGCGGGAGTCCGTGAGCAGTTCTTC.

There are a few counts of this clonotype. Here the CDR3 DNA reads TGCGCCAGCTGCCGGGTGGAAGGGGACATTCAGTACTTC. Amino acids: CASCRVEGDIQYF. V usage is TRBV5-1 and J usage is TRBJ2-4; perhaps TRBD1 as D (5 bases). This CDR3 region has 13 residues. V lost 7 bases to trimming and J lost 8 bases, with 16 bases between them. Germline V gene lookup returns CDR1 SGHRS and CDR2 YFSETQ.

The chain recombines TRBV5-4 with TRBJ1-1, with 10 bases matching TRBD1. The trim removed 9 bases at V and 4 bases at J, leaving 6 bases unmatched. This CDR3 region has 13 residues. Germline-derived CDR1 and CDR2 are SGHNT and YYREEE (reference sequence). The CDR3 coding sequence is TGTGCCACCAGACAGGGGGCCGGCACTGAAGCTTTCTTT. Its translation: CATRQGAGTEAFF.

The table lists this clonotype with many counts. The CDR3 sequence: CASSLNRGVGTEAFF. The CDR3 nucleotides read TGTGCCAGCAGCTTGAACCGGGGGGTAGGCACTGAAGCTTTCTTT. This chain uses TRBV5-5 with TRBJ1-1; D possibly corresponds to TRBD1 (5 bases). V was clipped by 1 base and J by 4 bases, with 14 bases between them. This CDR3 is 15 amino acids long. CDR1 and CDR2 from the germline V gene are SGHKS and YYEKEE (reference sequence).

The V and J genes are TRBV24-1 and TRBJ1-1; D is unresolved. Germline CDR1 is KGHDR and CDR2 is SFDVKD. Trimming stripped 5 bases from V and 1 base from J, with 13 bases between. CDR3 length: 15 residues. The CDR3 spells CATSVQTIQNTEAFF. In DNA form, the CDR3 reads TGTGCCACCAGTGTACAGACTATTCAGAACACTGAAGCTTTCTTT.

This clonotype was counted between two and nine times. The V call is TRBV28, the J call TRBJ2-5; D is tentatively TRBD1 or TRBD2 (5 bases each). The V gene's germline CDR1 is MDHEN and CDR2 SYDVKM. The CDR3 runs 14 residues. Trimming removed 7 bases from V and 5 bases from J, with 17 bases in between. This chain's CDR3 is CASKRGGGEETQYF. Written as DNA, the CDR3 is TGTGCCAGCAAAAGGGGTGGAGGAGAGGAGACCCAGTACTTC.

This chain connects TRBV11-2 to TRBJ2-7; D gene ambiguous. This CDR3 is built from 14 residues. Germline V gene sequence: CDR1 SGHAT, CDR2 FQNNGV. V lost 1 base to trimming and J lost 2 bases, with 9 bases between them. The CDR3: CASSLVVTPYEQYF. CDR3 DNA: TGTGCCAGCAGCTTAGTGGTGACGCCCTACGAGCAGTACTTC.

This clonotype was detected ten times or more. The J gene is TRBJ2-5, the V gene TRBV24-1, with D possibly matching TRBD2 (6 bases). The germline V and J ends were trimmed by 3 bases and 3 bases, with 19 bases remaining between them. There are 17 residues in the CDR3. Per germline, CDR1 KGHDR and CDR2 SFDVKD. CDR3 nucleotides: TGTGCCACCAGTGATATAGTTCGGGACTCCAGAAAAGAGACCCAGTACTTC. Its protein is CATSDIVRDSRKETQYF.